The sequence of this TCR beta chain was determined in a study of T cell responses to AZD1222 COVID-19 vaccine. Study-level background: Second-dose intervals near 4 or 12 weeks were combined.

Findings and limits, study-wide: Repertoire sampling happened only post peak T cell response. As reported, nearly half of all spike-specific TCRs target variant regions that are unmutated. Recipients of two AZD1222 doses showed rising Spike-specific TCR breadth and depth.

The CDR3 spans 16 residues. CDR1 and CDR2 (germline): SGHTS, YDEGEE. V lost 3 bases, J lost 6 bases, and 11 bases stayed unmatched. The protocol was immunoSEQ multiplex PCR, while the TCRdb copy is restricted to in-frame clones and leaves out a portion. The data hold more than 130,000 clones, with just over 90% observed a single time. As for this clone: As yet, its antigen is unknown.

This receptor was identified in an adult in good health. The chain employs TRBV5-8 and TRBJ1-5; 8 nucleotides agree with TRBD1. The sequencing here drew on peripheral blood, taken on day 0 of AZD1222 vaccination. In nucleotides, the CDR3 is TGTGCCAGCAGCTCAGGACAGGGTTGGTGGGGTCAGCCCCAGCATTTT. Its protein product is CASSSGQGWWGQPQHF.